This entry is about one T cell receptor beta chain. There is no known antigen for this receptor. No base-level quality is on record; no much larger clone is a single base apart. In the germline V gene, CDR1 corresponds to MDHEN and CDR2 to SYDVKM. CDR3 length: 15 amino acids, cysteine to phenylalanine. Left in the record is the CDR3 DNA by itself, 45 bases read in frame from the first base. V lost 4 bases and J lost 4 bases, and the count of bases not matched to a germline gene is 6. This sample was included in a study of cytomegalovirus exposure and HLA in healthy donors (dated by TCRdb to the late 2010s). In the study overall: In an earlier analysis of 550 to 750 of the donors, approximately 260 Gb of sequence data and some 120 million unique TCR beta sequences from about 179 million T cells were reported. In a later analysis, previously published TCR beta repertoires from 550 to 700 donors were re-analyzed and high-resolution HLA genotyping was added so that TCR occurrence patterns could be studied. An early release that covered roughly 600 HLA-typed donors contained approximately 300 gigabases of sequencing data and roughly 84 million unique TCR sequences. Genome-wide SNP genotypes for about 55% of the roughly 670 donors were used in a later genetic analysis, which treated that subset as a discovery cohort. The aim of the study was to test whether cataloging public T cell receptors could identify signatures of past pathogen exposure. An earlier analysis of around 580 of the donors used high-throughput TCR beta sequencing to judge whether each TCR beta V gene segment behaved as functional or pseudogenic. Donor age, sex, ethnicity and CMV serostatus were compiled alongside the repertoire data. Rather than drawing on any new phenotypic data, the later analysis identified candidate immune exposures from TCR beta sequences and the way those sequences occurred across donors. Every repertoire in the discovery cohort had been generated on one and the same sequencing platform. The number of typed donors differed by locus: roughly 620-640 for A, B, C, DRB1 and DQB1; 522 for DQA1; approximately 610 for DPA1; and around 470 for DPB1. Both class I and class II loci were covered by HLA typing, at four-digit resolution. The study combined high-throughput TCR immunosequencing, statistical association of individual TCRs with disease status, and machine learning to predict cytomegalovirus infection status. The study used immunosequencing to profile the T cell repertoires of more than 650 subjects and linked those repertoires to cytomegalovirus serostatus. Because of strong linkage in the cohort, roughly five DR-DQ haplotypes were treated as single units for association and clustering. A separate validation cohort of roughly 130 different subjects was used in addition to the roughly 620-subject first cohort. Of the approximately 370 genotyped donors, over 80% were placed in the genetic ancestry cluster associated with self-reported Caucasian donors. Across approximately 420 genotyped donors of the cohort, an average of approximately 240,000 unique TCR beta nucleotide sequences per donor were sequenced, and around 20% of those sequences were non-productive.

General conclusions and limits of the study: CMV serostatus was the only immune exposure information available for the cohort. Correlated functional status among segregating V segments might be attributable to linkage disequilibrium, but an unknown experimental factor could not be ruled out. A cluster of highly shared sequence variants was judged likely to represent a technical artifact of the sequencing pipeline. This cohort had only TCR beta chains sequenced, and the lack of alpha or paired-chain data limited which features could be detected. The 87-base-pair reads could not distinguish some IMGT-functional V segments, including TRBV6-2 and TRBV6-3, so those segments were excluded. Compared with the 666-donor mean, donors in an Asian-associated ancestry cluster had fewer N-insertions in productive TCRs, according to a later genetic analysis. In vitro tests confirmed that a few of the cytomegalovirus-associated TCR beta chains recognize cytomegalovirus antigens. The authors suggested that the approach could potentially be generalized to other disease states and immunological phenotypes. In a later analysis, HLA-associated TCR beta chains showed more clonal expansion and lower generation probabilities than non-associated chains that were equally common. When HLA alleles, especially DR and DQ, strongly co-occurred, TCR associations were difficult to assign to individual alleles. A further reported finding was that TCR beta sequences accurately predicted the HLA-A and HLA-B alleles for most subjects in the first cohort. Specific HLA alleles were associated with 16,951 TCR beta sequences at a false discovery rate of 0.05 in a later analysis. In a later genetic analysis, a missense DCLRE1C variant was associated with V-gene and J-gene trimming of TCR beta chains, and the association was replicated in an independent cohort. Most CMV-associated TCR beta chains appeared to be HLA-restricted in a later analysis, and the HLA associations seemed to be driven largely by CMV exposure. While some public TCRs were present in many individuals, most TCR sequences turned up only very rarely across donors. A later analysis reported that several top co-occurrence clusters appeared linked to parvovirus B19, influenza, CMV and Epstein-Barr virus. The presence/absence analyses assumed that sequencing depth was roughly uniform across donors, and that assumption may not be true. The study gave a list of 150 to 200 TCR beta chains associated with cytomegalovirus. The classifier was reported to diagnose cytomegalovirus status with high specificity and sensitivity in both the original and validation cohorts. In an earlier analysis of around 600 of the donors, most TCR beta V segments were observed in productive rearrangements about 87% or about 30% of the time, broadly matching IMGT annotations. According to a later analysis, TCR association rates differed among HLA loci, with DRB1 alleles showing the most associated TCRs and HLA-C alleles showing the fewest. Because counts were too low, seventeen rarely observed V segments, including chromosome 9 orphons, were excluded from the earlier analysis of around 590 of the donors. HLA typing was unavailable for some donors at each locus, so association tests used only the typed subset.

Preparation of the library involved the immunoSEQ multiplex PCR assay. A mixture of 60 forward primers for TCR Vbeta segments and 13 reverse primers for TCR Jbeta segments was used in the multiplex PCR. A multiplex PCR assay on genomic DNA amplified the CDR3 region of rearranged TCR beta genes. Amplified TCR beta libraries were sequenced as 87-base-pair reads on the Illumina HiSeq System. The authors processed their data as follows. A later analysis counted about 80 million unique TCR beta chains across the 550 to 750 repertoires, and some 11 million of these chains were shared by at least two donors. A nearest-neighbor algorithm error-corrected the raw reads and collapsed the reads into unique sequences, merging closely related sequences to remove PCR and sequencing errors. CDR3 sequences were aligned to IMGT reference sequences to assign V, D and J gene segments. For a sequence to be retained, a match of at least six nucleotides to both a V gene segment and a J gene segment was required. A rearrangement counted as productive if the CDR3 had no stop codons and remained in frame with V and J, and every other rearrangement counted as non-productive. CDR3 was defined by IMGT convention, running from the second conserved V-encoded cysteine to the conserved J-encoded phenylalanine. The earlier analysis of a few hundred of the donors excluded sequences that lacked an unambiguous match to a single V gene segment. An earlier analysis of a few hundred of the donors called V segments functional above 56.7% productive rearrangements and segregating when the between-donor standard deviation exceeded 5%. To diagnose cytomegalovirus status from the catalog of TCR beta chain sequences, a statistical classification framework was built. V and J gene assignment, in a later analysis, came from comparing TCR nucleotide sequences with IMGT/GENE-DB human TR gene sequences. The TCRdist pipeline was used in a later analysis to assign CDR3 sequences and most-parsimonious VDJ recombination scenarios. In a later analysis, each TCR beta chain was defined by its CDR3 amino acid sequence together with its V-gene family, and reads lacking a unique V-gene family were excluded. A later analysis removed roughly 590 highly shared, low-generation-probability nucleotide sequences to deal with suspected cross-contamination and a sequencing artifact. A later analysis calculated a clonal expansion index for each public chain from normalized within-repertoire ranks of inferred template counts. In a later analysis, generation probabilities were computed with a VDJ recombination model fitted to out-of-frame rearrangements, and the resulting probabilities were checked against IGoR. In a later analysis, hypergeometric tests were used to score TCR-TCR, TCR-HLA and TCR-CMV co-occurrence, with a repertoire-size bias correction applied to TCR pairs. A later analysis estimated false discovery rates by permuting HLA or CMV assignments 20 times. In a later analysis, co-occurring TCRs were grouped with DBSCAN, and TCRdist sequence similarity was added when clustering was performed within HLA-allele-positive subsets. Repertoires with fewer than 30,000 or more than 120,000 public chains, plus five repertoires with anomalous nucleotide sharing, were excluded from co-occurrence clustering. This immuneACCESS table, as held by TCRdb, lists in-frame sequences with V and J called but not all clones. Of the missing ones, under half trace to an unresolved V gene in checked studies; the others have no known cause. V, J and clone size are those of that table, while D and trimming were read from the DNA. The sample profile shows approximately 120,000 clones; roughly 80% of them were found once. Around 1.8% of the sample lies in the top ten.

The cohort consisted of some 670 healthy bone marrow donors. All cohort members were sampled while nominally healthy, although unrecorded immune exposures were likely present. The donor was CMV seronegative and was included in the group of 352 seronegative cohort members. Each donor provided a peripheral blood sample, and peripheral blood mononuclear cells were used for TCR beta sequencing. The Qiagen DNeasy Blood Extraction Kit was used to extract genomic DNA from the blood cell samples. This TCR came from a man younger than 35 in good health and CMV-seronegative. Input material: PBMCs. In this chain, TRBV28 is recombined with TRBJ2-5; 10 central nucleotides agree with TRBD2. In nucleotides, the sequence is TGTGCCAGCAGTTCCAAGCGGGGGGGCCGAGAGACCCAGTACTTC. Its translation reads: CASSSKRGGRETQYF.